This TCR beta chain stems from a study of cytomegalovirus exposure and HLA in healthy donors. PCR primers comprised 60 Vbeta and 13 Jbeta primers. This table comes from immunoSEQ multiplex PCR, and its TCRdb copy is limited to in-frame clones, with some not included. Counted here are over 250,000 clones, just over 70% occurring once; the ten biggest clones make up under 3%. This clone was seen more than once but under ten times. Its antigen is undetermined. Findings of the study overall: TCR beta V- and J-gene trimming was later associated with a missense DCLRE1C variant. The classifier, whose performance was assessed in both the original and validation cohorts, reportedly diagnosed cytomegalovirus status with high specificity and sensitivity. TCR beta V segments were, for the most part, productive about 87% or about 30% of the time in an earlier analysis.

The CDR3 contains 15 residues. Trimming cost V 0 bases and J 6 bases; bases outside gene matches: 6. Germline CDR1 SGDLS, CDR2 YYNGEE. The TCR originated in a female donor in good health and CMV-seronegative. The chain is built from TRBV9 and TRBJ1-5, with 7 bases lining up with TRBD1. The sample was PBMCs. This CDR3 is CASSVGKGASQPQHF. The CDR3 DNA is TGTGCCAGCAGCGTAGGTAAGGGGGCGAGTCAGCCCCAGCATTTT.